This section outlines one TCR beta chain sequence together with its context. Its target antigen remains unknown. Base qualities are not recorded, but no much larger clone differs from it by a single base. From each donor, a single peripheral blood sample of 100 to 150 mL on average was drawn into heparinised tubes. A BD FACSAria II was used to sort naive, central memory, regulatory and stem cell-like memory CD4+ T cells with a panel that included CD45RO, CCR7, CD25, CD127, CD95 and CD27. A purity above 95% was achieved for all sorted populations. PBMCs were separated immediately by Lymphoprep density gradient centrifugation and were stained directly, without being cultured. So that batch effects would be minimized, each experiment stained and sorted samples in pairs, pairing one healthy donor with one patient. The data belong to a study of beta chain features in type 1 diabetes (dated by TCRdb to the late 2010s). Describing the broader study: Mean age, gender distribution, total cell number and subset yield were not different between patients and healthy donors. A total of roughly 100 million sorted cells were examined across all samples, and a strong correlation was observed between cell number per subset and RNA yield. The study compared the TCRB repertoires of sorted circulating CD4+ T cell subsets in recently diagnosed type 1 diabetes patients with those in matched healthy donors. Naive and central memory subsets were obtained from all 30 or so donors, but regulatory and stem cell-like memory subsets were isolated from only 8 patients and roughly eight healthy donors.

The paper's findings and limits, for the study overall: Because cDNA was sequenced instead of genomic DNA, activated cells with high expression could be over-represented, although the groups did not differ in activation or CD3 levels. HLA sub-analyses involved small numbers of individuals, so any influence of HLA type on TCRB rearrangement remained unresolved. Naive, central memory and regulatory TCRB repertoires appeared to be more similar among patients than among healthy donors. A moderate but significant shortening of TCRB CDR3 length was observed in type 1 diabetes patients in all four CD4+ subsets. Shorter templates might have been favored by PCR, but patient and control samples were amplified and corrected together, so both groups would have been affected equally by any skew. At VDJ recombination sites, patients with type 1 diabetes made fewer insertions and deleted more nucleotides, a pattern implying thymic rearrangement abnormalities.

The High Capacity cDNA Reverse Transcription Kit was used to reverse transcribe all of the isolated RNA, meaning that expressed TCRB transcripts were what got sequenced. Deep immunoSEQ sequencing was performed on naive, central memory and regulatory T cell samples, with an average of about 3.57 million total reads per sample. After sorted cells were lysed in RLT buffer, RNA was extracted with DNase-treated RNeasy Micro or Mini kits, with the choice depending on cell number. Each cell subset was processed on its own to prevent cross-contamination, while patient and healthy donor samples were processed together. Using the immunoSEQ multiplex PCR, TCRB sequences were amplified from cDNA into 87-bp fragments spanning the CDR3 region. Amplicons were sequenced on the Illumina HiSeq platform. The original methods were these. Synthetic template baselines were used to correct PCR bias computationally, reads within Hamming distance 2 were collapsed, and singletons that could not be merged were discarded. Reads were aligned against IMGT so that V, D and J genes, CDR3 length and insertions or deletions at six rearrangement sites could be assigned. Clonotype counts were normalized to sorted cell number within each subset before computing true diversity and Gini coefficients with the tcR R package. The overlap coefficient, calculated on TCRB nucleotide sequences, was used to measure repertoire sharing. The clones in this table, taken by TCRdb from immuneACCESS, are in-frame only. Not every clone is retained; where verified, under half of the shortfall comes from an unresolved V gene, and the cause of the rest is unknown. That table supplies the V and J calls and clone size; D and trimming were determined from the DNA. Present in this sample are about 160,000 clones, about 8.1% of which were seen just once. 0.55% to 0.65% of the sample is in the top ten clones.

This sequence was found in a man in his late teens or twenties in good health. Sequencing input: central memory CD4+ T cells from blood.

The base sequence is TGTGCCAGTACCGCAGGGTACAATCAGCCCCAGCATTTT. Its translation is CASTAGYNQPQHF. This chain is built from TRBV2 and TRBJ1-5; the best D guess is TRBD1, with 5 bases matching. The germline V gene gives CDR1 as SNHLY and CDR2 as FYNNEI. The trim is 9 bases for V and 3 bases for J, with a gap of 12 bases between the germline ends. The CDR3 sequence holds 13 residues, the cysteine and phenylalanine included. Of the read, only the CDR3 DNA is kept; its 39 bases are in frame from base 1.